These 28 T cell receptor beta chains came from one sample sequenced in a study of blood T cell repertoires in COVID-19. Repertoires were generated with immunoSEQ multiplex PCR, while TCRdb's copy carries only in-frame clones and drops some. The sample shows roughly 160,000 clones, 85% to 90% of them seen only once. The sequenced sample consisted of peripheral blood. These receptors came from a man younger than 30 with acute or convalescent COVID-19.

The chain links TRBV10-3 to TRBJ1-5, with TRBD1 matching over 10 bases. Trimming removed 11 bases from V and 2 bases from J; junction bases left unmatched: 3. Germline CDR1 and CDR2: ENHRY and SYGVKD. The CDR3 has 13 amino acids. CDR3: CAVGTGGNQPQHF. The DNA of the CDR3 is TGTGCCGTCGGGACAGGGGGCAATCAGCCCCAGCATTTT.

The chain uses TRBV19 and TRBJ1-2; no clear D. CDR1 LNHDA and CDR2 SQIVND come from the germline V gene (reference sequence). The V and J ends lost 7 bases and 4 bases respectively, with 16 bases between them. The length of the CDR3 is 14 residues. The CDR3 coding sequence is TGTGCCAGTACCCCGAGGCGAGGGATCTATGGCTACACCTTC. Translating gives CASTPRRGIYGYTF.

The chain carries TRBV4-1 and TRBJ1-1, with TRBD1 matching over 11 bases. The germline CDR1 and CDR2 sequences are MGHRA and YSYEKL. Trimming at V came to 4 bases and at J to 5 bases, leaving 6 bases not matched to a gene. The CDR3 loop spans 15 amino acids. The DNA for the CDR3 is TGCGCCAGCAGCCGCTCGGGACAGGGGGAAACTGAAGCTTTCTTT. This gives the protein CASSRSGQGETEAFF.

The chain uses TRBV9 and TRBJ2-5, with 7 bases identical to TRBD2. Germline V gives CDR1 SGDLS, CDR2 YYNGEE. Losses at the gene ends were 1 base for V and 5 bases for J; bases not matched to a gene: 5. This CDR3 is built from 14 residues. The CDR3 nucleotides are TGTGCCAGCAGCGTAAGACTAGCTGGGGAGACCCAGTACTTC. Translation: CASSVRLAGETQYF.

The V gene is TRBV11-2, the J gene TRBJ2-5; a weak D match, TRBD1 (5 bases). Per germline, CDR1 SGHAT and CDR2 FQNNGV. The CDR3 is 13 amino acids. V was shortened by 7 bases and J by 4 bases, with 13 bases between the two germline ends. CDR3 in DNA: TGTGCCAGCACCCAAGGGGCAAGAGAGACCCAGTACTTC. Amino acid sequence: CASTQGARETQYF.

The CDR3: CASTQEDTGELFF. The DNA for the CDR3 is TGTGCCAGCACTCAAGAGGACACCGGGGAGCTGTTTTTT. The chain recombines TRBV12-3 or TRBV12-4 with TRBJ2-2; D is ambiguous. The V gene lost 7 bases and the J gene lost 3 bases, with 9 bases spanning the gap. This CDR3 contains 13 residues.

This clone was detected only a few times. V usage is TRBV7-8 and J usage is TRBJ1-2; no firm D call. Germline CDR1 is SGHVS and CDR2 is FQNEAQ. CDR3 length: 15 residues. Deletions cut 5 bases from V and 6 bases from J, with 19 bases between. CDR3 sequence reads: CASSTQSQGGDGYTF. The CDR3 nucleotides read TGTGCCAGCAGCACCCAATCCCAAGGAGGCGATGGCTACACCTTC.

The chain is built from TRBV3-1 (or the pseudogene TRBV3-2) and TRBJ1-1, with D perhaps matching TRBD1 (5 bases). Per germline, CDR1 LGHDT and CDR2 YNNKEL (reference sequence). The CDR3 length is 13 residues. V lost 2 bases, J lost 3 bases, and 7 bases lay in between. The CDR3 DNA sequence: TGTGCCAGCAGCCAAAAGGGGTACACTGAAGCTTTCTTT. This encodes CASSQKGYTEAFF.

The chain combines TRBV6-6 with TRBJ1-6; D is undetermined. Germline assignment: CDR1 MNHNY and CDR2 SVGAGI (reference sequence). The V end lost 5 bases, the J end lost 6 bases, and 14 bases lay between the germline ends. This CDR3 has 15 residues. In nucleotides, the CDR3 is TGTGCCAGCAGTCCCTGGGGTGCGGGTAATTCACCCCTCCACTTT. This translates into CASSPWGAGNSPLHF.

The chain links TRBV7-6 to TRBJ1-5, with TRBD1 matching over 8 bases. The germline V gene encodes CDR1 SGHVS and CDR2 FNYEAQ. The CDR3 is 18 amino acids. With V trimmed by 5 bases and J by 9 bases, 21 bases remained unmatched. CDR3 residues: CASSHNDRGRWEITPQHF. CDR3 DNA sequence: TGTGCCAGCAGCCATAACGACAGGGGCCGATGGGAGATAACGCCCCAGCATTTT.

This clone has just one count. V usage is TRBV5-6 and J usage is TRBJ1-1; D is possibly TRBD1 (5 bases). Per the germline V gene, CDR1 is SGHDT and CDR2 is YYEEEE. This CDR3 has 12 amino acids. V lost 3 bases and J 7 bases, leaving 10 bases between the germline ends. As DNA, the CDR3 is TGTGCCAGCAGCTCTGGGGGACTTGAAGCTTTCTTT. As protein: CASSSGGLEAFF.

This rearrangement joins TRBV18 to TRBJ1-4; the D gene is possibly TRBD1 (6 bases). This CDR3 region has 13 residues. Looked up from germline, CDR1 is KGHSH and CDR2 is LQKENI. V was trimmed by 8 bases and J by 8 bases, leaving 15 bases between them. CDR3: CASQQGKNEKLFF. CDR3 DNA: TGTGCCAGCCAACAGGGAAAGAACGAAAAACTGTTTTTT.

The chain carries TRBV29-1 and TRBJ1-5, with D unclear. Deletions cut 4 bases from V and 1 base from J, with 5 bases between. The CDR3 has 12 residues. Germline V CDR1 and CDR2: SQVTM, ANQGSEA. The CDR3 bases are TGCAGCGTTGGAGGGAGCAATCAGCCCCAGCATTTT. This sequence encodes CSVGGSNQPQHF. Full variable domain (outside the CDR3, taken from reference TRBV29-1 and TRBJ1-5): SAVISQKPSRDICQRGTSLTIQCQVDSQVTMMFWYRQQPGQSLTLIATANQGSEATYESGFVIDKFPISRPNLTFSTLTVSNMSPEDSSIYLCSVGGSNQPQHFGDGTRLSIL.

This chain's CDR3 is CASSEEKNLLAGNLDTQYF. The DNA of the CDR3 is TGTGCCAGCAGTGAAGAGAAAAACCTACTAGCGGGCAACCTTGATACGCAGTATTTT. The V gene is TRBV6-1, the J gene TRBJ2-3; TRBD2 agrees at 9 bases. The CDR3 extends over 19 amino acids. V shed 1 base, J shed 6 bases, and the junction held 17 bases outside the gene matches. The germline CDR1 and CDR2 sequences are MNHNS and SASEGT.

The chain is built from TRBV21-1 and TRBJ2-5; TRBD2 is taken as the D call from the table, unchecked against the DNA. TRBV21-1 is a pseudogene locus. The CDR3 sequence is 13 residues long. The chain's CDR3 is CASRAAGGETQYF. CDR3 nucleotide sequence: TGTGCCAGCAGAGCGGCCGGAGGAGAGACCCAGTACTTC.

This clone was counted a single time. The chain links TRBV29-1 to TRBJ1-1; 7 positions match TRBD1. The ends lost 6 bases at V and 4 bases at J; junction bases unmatched: 8. Per germline, CDR1 SQVTM and CDR2 ANQGSEA. The CDR3 consists of 13 residues. This chain's CDR3 is CSVLSGQFTEAFF. As DNA, the CDR3 is TGCAGCGTCCTATCGGGACAGTTCACTGAAGCTTTCTTT.

V gene TRBV7-2 combines with J gene TRBJ1-5, with a tentative D call TRBD1 (6 bases). Looked up from germline, CDR1 is SGHTA and CDR2 is FQGNSA. This CDR3 has 16 residues. V was shortened by 5 bases and J by 0 bases, with 14 bases between the two germline ends. As DNA, the CDR3 is TGTGCCAGCAGCGTAGAAGGGGGTCTTAGCAATCAGCCCCAGCATTTT. It yields the protein CASSVEGGLSNQPQHF.

J is TRBJ2-7 and V is TRBV6-5; D perhaps matches TRBD1 (5 bases). Germline CDR1 MNHEY, CDR2 SVGAGI. This CDR3 region has 12 residues. V was trimmed by 8 bases and J by 5 bases, leaving 13 bases between them. The CDR3 DNA reads TGTGCCAGCGAATCAGGGTTCGACGAGCAGTACGTC. Its protein product is CASESGFDEQYV.

The gene calls are TRBV3-1 (or the pseudogene TRBV3-2) and TRBJ2-7; TRBD1 matches 7 bases. V lost 2 bases and J lost 9; bases outside the gene matches: 16. The CDR3 consists of 16 residues. Per the germline V gene, CDR1 is LGHDT and CDR2 is YNNKEL (reference sequence). CDR3 nucleotides: TGTGCCAGCAGCCAATCTTCGGGACAGAGCTCCAGTGGGCAGTACGTC. Translation gives CASSQSSGQSSSGQYV.

The gene calls are TRBV21-1 and TRBJ1-2; the DNA was not compared with TRBD1, the D call given in the table. TRBV21-1 is designated a pseudogene. The CDR3 loop spans 14 amino acids. CDR3 in amino acids: CASSKARAGGGYTF. CDR3 DNA: TGTGCCAGCAGCAAAGCGAGGGCAGGGGGCGGCTACACCTTC.

The rearrangement joins TRBV28 to TRBJ2-7; D remains unclear. V was pared by 1 base and J by 3 bases, with 10 bases between. The CDR3 is 14 residues long. Germline V gene data show CDR1 as MDHEN and CDR2 as SYDVKM. CDR3 coding DNA: TGTGCCAGCAGTTTATTAACCAGGTTCTACGAGCAGTACGTC. Translating it yields CASSLLTRFYEQYV.

CDR3 sequence reads: CASSLVSRSSGNTIYF. CDR3 nucleotide sequence: TGTGCCAGCAGCTTAGTTTCCAGGTCCTCTGGAAACACCATATATTTT. The rearrangement links TRBV13 to TRBJ1-3; D uncertain. The CDR3 runs 16 residues. The ends were cut back, 1 base at V and 0 bases at J, with 10 bases in the middle. Germline CDR1 PRHDT, CDR2 FYEKMQ (reference sequence).

The rearrangement links TRBV5-1 to TRBJ1-5, with D unresolved. Deletions cut 3 bases from V and 3 bases from J, with 7 bases between. The germline gives CDR1 SGHRS, CDR2 YFSETQ. The CDR3 loop spans 13 amino acids. The CDR3, as DNA: TGCGCCAGCAGCTACGACACCAATCAGCCCCAGCATTTT. This translates into CASSYDTNQPQHF. Looking up the rest from reference TRBV5-1 and TRBJ1-5 gives the full variable domain: KAGVTQTPRYLIKTRGQQVTLSCSPISGHRSVSWYQQTPGQGLQFLFEYFSETQRNKGNFPGRFSGRQFSNSRSEMNVSTLELGDSALYLCASSYDTNQPQHFGDGTRLSIL.

V is TRBV13 and J is TRBJ2-3; 8 nucleotides align to TRBD1. This CDR3 contains 19 residues. CDR1 is PRHDT and CDR2 is FYEKMQ in the germline V gene (reference sequence). Trimming removed 3 bases from V and 0 bases from J; junction bases left unmatched: 14. The CDR3 is CASSLLDRVTGTSTDTQYF. The DNA for the CDR3 is TGTGCCAGCAGCTTGTTGGACAGGGTGACAGGGACCAGCACAGATACGCAGTATTTT.

This rearrangement joins TRBV28 to TRBJ1-5; TRBD1 might be the D (6 bases). This CDR3 contains 13 residues. With 7 bases removed from V and 6 bases from J, the gap between germline ends came to 13 bases. CDR1 and CDR2 (germline): MDHEN, SYDVKM. DNA of the CDR3: TGTGCCAGCACCACCGGGACATCTCAGCCCCAGCATTTT. Protein: CASTTGTSQPQHF.

The V and J genes are TRBV6-4 and TRBJ1-2; 10 nucleotides match TRBD1. The germline gives CDR1 MRHNA, CDR2 SNTAGT. The length of the CDR3 is 15 residues. V gave up 3 bases and J gave up 6 bases; unmatched junction bases: 7. In DNA, the CDR3 is TGTGCCAGCAGTGAGAGCGCGACAGGGGGCAATGGCTACACCTTC. As protein: CASSESATGGNGYTF.

The sample holds one count of this clone. The gene calls are TRBV30 and TRBJ1-4; 8 nucleotides align to TRBD1. In germline, CDR1 is GTSNPN, CDR2 SVGIG (reference sequence). After removal of 2 bases from V and 8 bases from J, the junction contained 7 bases not matched to a gene. This CDR3 comprises 14 residues. In DNA form, the CDR3 reads TGTGCCTGGAGTCGTACAGGGGGAAGGGAAAAACTGTTTTTT. It yields the protein CAWSRTGGREKLFF.

The V gene is TRBV27, the J gene TRBJ1-1; D unresolved. The ends were cut back, 1 base at V and 3 bases at J, with 15 bases in the middle. CDR3 length: 16 residues. Looked up from germline, CDR1 is MNHEY and CDR2 is SMNVEV (reference sequence). CDR3 DNA: TGTGCCAGCAGTTTATGGGGTCCGGGGTCGGACACTGAAGCTTTCTTT. Amino acids: CASSLWGPGSDTEAFF.